The 20 T cell receptor beta chains presented below share a single source sample, sequenced in a study of cytomegalovirus exposure and HLA in healthy donors (dated by TCRdb to about 2017). The library was produced with the immunoSEQ multiplex PCR assay. For the multiplex PCR, a mixture combining 60 forward primers for TCR Vbeta segments and 13 reverse primers for TCR Jbeta segments was used. As stored in TCRdb, this immuneACCESS dataset retains in-frame rearrangements with V and J assigned. A fraction of the clones does not appear; measured against another copy, unresolved V genes explain less than half of the discrepancy, and the remainder lacks a known reason. The sample contains about 190,000 clones, around 75% of them found a single time. Of the sample, around 6% is held by the ten largest clones. The source material was PBMCs. All receptors derive from a woman aged 25 to 45 in good health and CMV-seropositive.

V gene TRBV11-3 combines with J gene TRBJ2-1; 7 bases match TRBD2. The length of the CDR3 is 15 residues. Germline values: CDR1 SGHNT, CDR2 YENEEA. The J segment lost 3 bases and the V segment lost 0 bases, leaving 2 bases of the junction unmatched. The CDR3 reads CASSLDRGSYNEQFF. The CDR3 DNA reads as TGTGCCAGCAGCTTAGATCGCGGGAGCTACAATGAGCAGTTCTTC.

The chain has TRBV2 and TRBJ1-2; 8 bases are shared with TRBD1. The CDR3 is 13 residues long. V lost 6 bases and J lost 12; bases outside the gene matches: 12. The germline gives CDR1 SNHLY, CDR2 FYNNEI. The CDR3 DNA follows: TGTGCCAGCAGGCCGGGACAGGCCCTTTTGGACACCTTC. This codes for CASRPGQALLDTF.

The chain uses TRBV6-6 and TRBJ1-1; D remains ambiguous. Germline-derived CDR1 and CDR2 are MNHNY and SVGAGI (reference sequence). Trimming took off 6 bases at V and 7 bases at J, with 9 bases between the two ends. This CDR3 is 11 amino acids long. The CDR3 reads CASRSSGEAFF. The CDR3 nucleotides read TGTGCCAGCAGGTCCTCAGGTGAAGCTTTCTTT.

The genes are TRBV5-6 and TRBJ2-1, with D maybe TRBD2 (6 bases). The CDR3 has 13 residues. The V end lost 2 bases, the J end lost 6 bases, and 9 bases lay between the germline ends. CDR1 and CDR2 from the germline V gene are SGHDT and YYEEEE. CDR3 sequence: CASSFAGINEQFF. For the CDR3, the DNA is TGTGCCAGCAGCTTCGCGGGAATCAATGAGCAGTTCTTC.

This chain uses TRBV28 with TRBJ2-3, with 7 bases that match TRBD1. Germline V gene lookup returns CDR1 MDHEN and CDR2 SYDVKM. The V and J ends lost 5 bases and 5 bases, in that order; junction bases with no gene match: 7. This CDR3 is built from 14 residues. The CDR3 is CASSKQGIGDTQYF. The CDR3 DNA reads as TGTGCCAGCAGTAAACAGGGGATCGGAGATACGCAGTATTTT.

The rearrangement links TRBV7-2 to TRBJ2-1, with unresolved D. Germline V CDR1 and CDR2: SGHTA, FQGNSA. The CDR3 length is 15 residues. V gave up 1 base and J gave up 7 bases, with 14 bases separating them. Here the CDR3 DNA reads TGTGCCAGCAGCTTAGATCCCGGCGAGGTAAATGAGCAGTTCTTC. Protein product: CASSLDPGEVNEQFF.

The rearrangement joins TRBV28 to TRBJ1-5; TRBD1 matches 11 bases. With 6 bases clipped from V and 5 bases from J, the junction kept 15 bases outside the gene matches. The germline CDR1 and CDR2 sequences are MDHEN and SYDVKM. The CDR3 contains 18 residues. CDR3 nucleotides: TGTGCCAGCAGACCAAGGGACAGGGGGGAAATGGGGCATCAGCCCCAGCATTTT. Its translation is CASRPRDRGEMGHQPQHF. The whole variable domain, filled in from reference TRBV28 and TRBJ1-5, reads DVKVTQSSRYLVKRTGEKVFLECVQDMDHENMFWYRQDPGLGLRLIYFSYDVKMKEKGDIPEGYSVSREKKERFSLILESASTNQTSMYLCASRPRDRGEMGHQPQHFGDGTRLSIL.

This chain links TRBV5-1 with TRBJ1-5; no definite D call. Germline lookup yields CDR1 SGHRS and CDR2 YFSETQ. The CDR3 runs 14 residues. Trimming left V 0 bases short and J 6 bases short, with 10 bases between. This CDR3 reads CASSLGREGQPQHF. The CDR3 nucleotides are TGCGCCAGCAGCTTGGGGCGCGAGGGTCAGCCCCAGCATTTT.

CDR3 protein: CASSFGRLVLYEQYF. The CDR3 nucleotides are TGTGCCAGCAGTTTCGGTAGACTAGTCTTGTACGAGCAGTACTTC. The genes are TRBV28 and TRBJ2-7; a weak D match, TRBD2 (6 bases). CDR1 is MDHEN and CDR2 is SYDVKM in the germline V gene. V gave up 3 bases and J gave up 4 bases, with 16 bases separating them. The CDR3 extends over 15 amino acids.

The gene calls are TRBV27 and TRBJ1-1; tentatively, D is TRBD1 (6 bases). This CDR3 spans 14 amino acids. Germline CDR1 is MNHEY and CDR2 is SMNVEV (reference sequence). V lost 6 bases to trimming and J lost 1 base, with 12 bases between them. CDR3 coding DNA: TGTGCCAGCAGCCGAATGGGACAGAACACTGAAGCTTTCTTT. Translated: CASSRMGQNTEAFF.

The chain joins TRBV28 to TRBJ1-2, with 9 bases matching TRBD1. CDR1 MDHEN and CDR2 SYDVKM come from the germline V gene. This CDR3 has 13 residues. V lost 2 bases, J lost 7 bases, and 2 bases stayed unmatched. The CDR3: CASSLTGGSGYTF. CDR3 coding DNA: TGTGCCAGCAGTTTAACAGGGGGCTCTGGCTACACCTTC.

This sequence joins TRBV2 and TRBJ1-5; 10 bases map to TRBD1. With V trimmed by 5 bases and J by 6 bases, 4 bases remained unmatched. The length of the CDR3 is 14 residues. The germline CDR1 and CDR2 sequences are SNHLY and FYNNEI. CDR3 DNA: TGTGCCAGCAGTAGCGGGACAGGGGTTCAGCCCCAGCATTTT. Amino acid sequence: CASSSGTGVQPQHF.

The chain is built from TRBV15 and TRBJ1-1; 9 nucleotides align to TRBD1. Germline V lookup: CDR1 LNHNV, CDR2 YYDKDF (reference sequence). The CDR3 is made up of 17 amino acids. The J segment lost 7 bases and the V segment lost 6 bases, leaving 18 bases of the junction unmatched. The CDR3 coding sequence is TGTGCCACCAGGGACAGTCAGGGACAGGGCGTGCACATTGAAGCTTTCTTT. It specifies CATRDSQGQGVHIEAFF. Full variable domain (remainder filled in from reference TRBV15 and TRBJ1-1): DAMVIQNPRYQVTQFGKPVTLSCSQTLNHNVMYWYQQKSSQAPKLLFHYYDKDFNNEADTPDNFQSRRPNTSFCFLDIRSPGLGDTAMYLCATRDSQGQGVHIEAFFGQGTRLTVV.

This chain links TRBV19 with TRBJ1-2, with 7 bases fitting TRBD1. This CDR3 is 14 amino acids long. Germline-derived CDR1 and CDR2 are LNHDA and SQIVND (reference sequence). V shed 6 bases and J 4 bases; nucleotides not matched to a gene: 8. The CDR3 loop reads CASRTGQTSYGYTF. CDR3 bases: TGTGCCAGTAGAACGGGACAGACTTCCTATGGCTACACCTTC.

This chain joins TRBV9 and TRBJ2-7, with TRBD2 identical over 8 bases. The V segment lost 0 bases and the J segment 4 bases; nucleotides outside the gene matches: 9. The CDR3 length is 16 residues. Germline CDR1 SGDLS, CDR2 YYNGEE. This CDR3 reads CASSVGAEAGAYEQYF. The CDR3, as DNA: TGTGCCAGCAGCGTAGGGGCGGAAGCGGGGGCGTACGAGCAGTACTTC.

The J gene is TRBJ2-1, the V gene TRBV27; TRBD1 agrees at 8 bases. The CDR3 contains 13 residues. The V segment lost 3 bases and the J segment 8 bases; nucleotides outside the gene matches: 3. CDR1 is MNHEY and CDR2 is SMNVEV in the germline V gene (reference sequence). CDR3 loop: CASSLETGDEQFF. The DNA of the CDR3 is TGTGCCAGCAGTTTGGAGACAGGGGATGAGCAGTTCTTC.

The chain couples TRBV7-9 to TRBJ1-6; D not certain. The germline CDR1 and CDR2 sequences are SEHNR and FQNEAQ (reference sequence). This CDR3 contains 13 residues. Trimming shortened V by 8 bases and J by 3 bases, and 8 bases separated the two germline ends. This chain's CDR3 is CASATSYNSPLHF. For the CDR3, the DNA is TGTGCCAGCGCGACAAGCTATAATTCACCCCTCCACTTT. Using reference TRBV7-9 and TRBJ1-6 for the parts outside the CDR3, the full variable domain is DTGVSQNPRHKITKRGQNVTFRCDPISEHNRLYWYRQTLGQGPEFLTYFQNEAQLEKSRLLSDRFSAERPKGSFSTLEIQRTEQGDSAMYLCASATSYNSPLHFGNGTRLTVT.

The chain links TRBV7-9 to TRBJ2-2; D might be TRBD2 (6 bases). V was cut by 8 bases and J by 5 bases, with 18 bases left in between. The CDR3 runs 15 residues. Germline values: CDR1 SEHNR, CDR2 FQNEAQ (reference sequence). The CDR3 loop reads CASRPRGVETGELFF. The CDR3 DNA follows: TGTGCCAGCCGCCCCCGCGGGGTAGAGACCGGGGAGCTGTTTTTT.

This clone was seen once. This chain connects TRBV18 to TRBJ2-3, with D unresolved. V was cut by 1 base and J by 0 bases, with 14 bases left in between. The V gene's germline CDR1 is KGHSH and CDR2 LQKENI. The CDR3 is 17 amino acids. CDR3 nucleotides: TGTGCCAGCTCACCACTCGGTGTCTCGCCTAGCACAGATACGCAGTATTTT. Translated: CASSPLGVSPSTDTQYF.

This clone has just one count. The chain employs TRBV5-1 and TRBJ2-2; 7 bases match TRBD1. CDR1 is SGHRS and CDR2 is YFSETQ in the germline V gene. This CDR3 is 16 amino acids long. V gave up 0 bases and J gave up 3 bases; unmatched junction bases: 5. For the CDR3, the DNA is TGCGCCAGCAGCTTGGCAGGGGGTAAGGACACCGGGGAGCTGTTTTTT. Translated: CASSLAGGKDTGELFF.